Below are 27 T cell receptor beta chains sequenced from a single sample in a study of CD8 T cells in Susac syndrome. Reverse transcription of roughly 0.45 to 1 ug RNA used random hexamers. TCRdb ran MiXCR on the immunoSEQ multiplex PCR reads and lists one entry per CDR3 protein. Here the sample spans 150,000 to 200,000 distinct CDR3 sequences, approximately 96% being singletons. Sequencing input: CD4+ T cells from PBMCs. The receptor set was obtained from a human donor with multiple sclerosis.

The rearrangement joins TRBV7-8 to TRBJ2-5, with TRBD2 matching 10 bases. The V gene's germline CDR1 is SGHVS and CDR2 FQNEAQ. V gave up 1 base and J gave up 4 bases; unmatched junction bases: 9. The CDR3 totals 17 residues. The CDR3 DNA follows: TGTGCCAGCAGCTTAGGAGCGGGGGGGCGGATCGGAGAGACCCAGTACTTC. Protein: CASSLGAGGRIGETQYF.

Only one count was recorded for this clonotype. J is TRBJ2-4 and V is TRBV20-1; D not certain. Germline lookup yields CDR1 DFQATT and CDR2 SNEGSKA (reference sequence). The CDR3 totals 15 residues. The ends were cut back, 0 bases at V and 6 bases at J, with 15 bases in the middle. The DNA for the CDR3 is TGCAGTGCTAGAGATAGAACGGGTTCGGGAAACATTCAGTACTTC. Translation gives CSARDRTGSGNIQYF.

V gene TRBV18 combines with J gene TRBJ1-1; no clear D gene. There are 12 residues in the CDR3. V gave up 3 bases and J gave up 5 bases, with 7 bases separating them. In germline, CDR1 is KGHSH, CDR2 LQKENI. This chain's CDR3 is CASSPQSTEAFF. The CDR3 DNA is TGTGCCAGCTCACCCCAGAGTACTGAAGCTTTCTTT. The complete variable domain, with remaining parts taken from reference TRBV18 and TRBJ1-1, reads NAGVMQNPRHLVRRRGQEARLRCSPMKGHSHVYWYRQLPEEGLKFMVYLQKENIIDESGMPKERFSAEFPKEGPSILRIQQVVRGDSAAYFCASSPQSTEAFFGQGTRLTVV.

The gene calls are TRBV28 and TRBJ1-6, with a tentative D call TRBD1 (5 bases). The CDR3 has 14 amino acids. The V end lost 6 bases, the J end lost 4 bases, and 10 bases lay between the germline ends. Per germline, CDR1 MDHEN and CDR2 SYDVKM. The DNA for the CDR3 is TGTGCCAGCAGCTTAAGGGGTTATAATTCACCCCTCCACTTT. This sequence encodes CASSLRGYNSPLHF.

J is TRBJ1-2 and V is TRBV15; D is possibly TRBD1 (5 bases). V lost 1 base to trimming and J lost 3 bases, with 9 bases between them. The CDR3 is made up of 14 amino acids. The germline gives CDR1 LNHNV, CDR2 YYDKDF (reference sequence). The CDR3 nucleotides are TGTGCCACCAGCAGAGGGGGCTTAGACTATGGCTACACCTTC. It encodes CATSRGGLDYGYTF.

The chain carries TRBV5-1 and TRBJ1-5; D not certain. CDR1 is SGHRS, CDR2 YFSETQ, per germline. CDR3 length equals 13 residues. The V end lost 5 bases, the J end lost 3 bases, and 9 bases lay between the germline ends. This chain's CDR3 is CASRGDINQPQHF. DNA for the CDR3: TGCGCCAGCAGGGGAGATATCAATCAGCCCCAGCATTTT.

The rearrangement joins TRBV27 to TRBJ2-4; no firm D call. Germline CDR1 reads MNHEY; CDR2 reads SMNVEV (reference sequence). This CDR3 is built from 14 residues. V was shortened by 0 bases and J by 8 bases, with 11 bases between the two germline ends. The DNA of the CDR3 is TGTGCCAGCAGTTTATCAGGGTTAGAGCACATTCAGTACTTC. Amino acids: CASSLSGLEHIQYF.

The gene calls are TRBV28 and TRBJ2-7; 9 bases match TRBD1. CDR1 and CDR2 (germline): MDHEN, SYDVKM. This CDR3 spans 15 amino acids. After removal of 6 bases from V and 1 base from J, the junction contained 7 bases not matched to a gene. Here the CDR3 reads CASRAPGQGSYEQYF. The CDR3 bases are TGTGCCAGCAGGGCCCCGGGACAGGGTTCCTACGAGCAGTACTTC.

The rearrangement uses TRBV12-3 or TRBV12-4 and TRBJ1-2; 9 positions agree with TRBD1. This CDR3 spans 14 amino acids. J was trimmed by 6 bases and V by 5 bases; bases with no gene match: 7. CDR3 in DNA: TGTGCCAGCAGTCCCCAGGGACAGGGTAATGGCTACACCTTC. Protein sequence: CASSPQGQGNGYTF.

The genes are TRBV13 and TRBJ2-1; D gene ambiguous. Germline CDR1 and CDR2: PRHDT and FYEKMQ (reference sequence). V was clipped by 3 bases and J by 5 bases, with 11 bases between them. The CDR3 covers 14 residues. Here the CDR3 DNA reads TGTGCCAGCAGCTTTGATAGGACCAACAATGAGCAGTTCTTC. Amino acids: CASSFDRTNNEQFF.

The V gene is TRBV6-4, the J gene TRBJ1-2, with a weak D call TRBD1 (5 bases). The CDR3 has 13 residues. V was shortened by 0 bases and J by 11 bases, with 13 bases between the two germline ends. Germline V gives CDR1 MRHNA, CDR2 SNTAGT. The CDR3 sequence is CASSDSQGRGYTF. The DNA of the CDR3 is TGTGCCAGCAGTGACTCTCAGGGTCGGGGTTACACCTTC.

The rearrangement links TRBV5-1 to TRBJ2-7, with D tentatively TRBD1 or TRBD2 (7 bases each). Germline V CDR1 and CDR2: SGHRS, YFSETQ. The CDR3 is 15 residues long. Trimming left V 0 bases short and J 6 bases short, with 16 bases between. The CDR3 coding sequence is TGCGCCAGCAGCTTGGCCGTAGCCAGGGGGGGCGAGCAGTACTTC. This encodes CASSLAVARGGEQYF.

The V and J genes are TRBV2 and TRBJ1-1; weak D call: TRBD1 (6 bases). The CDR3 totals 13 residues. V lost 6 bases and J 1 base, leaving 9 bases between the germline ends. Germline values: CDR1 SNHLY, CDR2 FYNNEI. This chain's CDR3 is CASRIQGNTEAFF. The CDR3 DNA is TGTGCCAGCAGGATACAGGGGAACACTGAAGCTTTCTTT.

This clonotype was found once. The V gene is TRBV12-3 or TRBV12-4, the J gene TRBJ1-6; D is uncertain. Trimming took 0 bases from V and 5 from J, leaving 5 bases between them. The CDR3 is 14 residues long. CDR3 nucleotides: TGTGCCAGCAGTTTAGCTGCACATAATTCACCCCTCCACTTT. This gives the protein CASSLAAHNSPLHF.

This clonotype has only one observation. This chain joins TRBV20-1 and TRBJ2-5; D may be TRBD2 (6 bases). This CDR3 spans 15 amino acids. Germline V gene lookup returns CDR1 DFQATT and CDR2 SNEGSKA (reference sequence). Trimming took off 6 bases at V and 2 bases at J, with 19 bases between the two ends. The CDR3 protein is CSATMFGSRQETQYF. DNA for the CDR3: TGCAGTGCCACGATGTTCGGGAGCCGACAAGAGACCCAGTACTTC.

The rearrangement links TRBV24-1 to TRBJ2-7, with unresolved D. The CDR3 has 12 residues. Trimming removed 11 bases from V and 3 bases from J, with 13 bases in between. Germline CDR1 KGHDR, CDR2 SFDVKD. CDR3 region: CAKRGSSYEQYF. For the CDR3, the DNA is TGTGCCAAGAGAGGCAGTAGCTACGAGCAGTACTTC.

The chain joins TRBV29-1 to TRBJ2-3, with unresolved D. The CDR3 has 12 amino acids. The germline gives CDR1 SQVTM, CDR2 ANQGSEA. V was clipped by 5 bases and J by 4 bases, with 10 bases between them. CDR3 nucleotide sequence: TGCAGCGTTCTATCCCCTCCAGATACGCAGTATTTT. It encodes CSVLSPPDTQYF.

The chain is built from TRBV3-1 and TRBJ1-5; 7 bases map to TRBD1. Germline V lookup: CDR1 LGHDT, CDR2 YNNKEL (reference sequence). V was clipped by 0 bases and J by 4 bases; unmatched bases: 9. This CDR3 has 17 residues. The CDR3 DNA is TGTGCCAGCAGCCAAGATGACCAGGGGGGGGCTAATCAGCCCCAGCATTTT. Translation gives CASSQDDQGGANQPQHF.

CDR3 region: CALESGGTTQYF. CDR3 DNA sequence: TGTGCCCTGGAAAGCGGGGGGACGACCCAGTACTTC. This chain links TRBV30 with TRBJ2-5, with 9 bases lining up with TRBD2. Germline values: CDR1 GTSNPN, CDR2 SVGIG (reference sequence). CDR3 length: 12 residues. Trimming removed 8 bases from V and 7 bases from J; junction bases left unmatched: 8.

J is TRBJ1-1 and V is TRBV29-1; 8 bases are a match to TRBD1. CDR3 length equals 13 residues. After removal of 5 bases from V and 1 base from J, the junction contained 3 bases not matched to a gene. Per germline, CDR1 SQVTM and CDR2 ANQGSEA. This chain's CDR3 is CSVWTGKNTEAFF. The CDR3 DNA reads TGCAGCGTTTGGACAGGGAAGAACACTGAAGCTTTCTTT.

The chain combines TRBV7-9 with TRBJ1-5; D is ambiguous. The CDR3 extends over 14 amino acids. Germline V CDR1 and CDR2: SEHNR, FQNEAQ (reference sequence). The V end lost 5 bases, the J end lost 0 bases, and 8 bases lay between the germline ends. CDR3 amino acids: CASSLMSSNQPQHF. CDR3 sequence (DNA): TGTGCCAGCAGCCTGATGAGTAGCAATCAGCCCCAGCATTTT.

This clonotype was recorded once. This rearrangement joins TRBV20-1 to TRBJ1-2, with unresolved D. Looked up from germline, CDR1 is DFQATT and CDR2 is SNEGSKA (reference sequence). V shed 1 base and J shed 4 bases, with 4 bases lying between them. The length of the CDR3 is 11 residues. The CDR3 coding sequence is TGCAGTGCTAGAGTGGCCTATGGCTACACCTTC. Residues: CSARVAYGYTF.

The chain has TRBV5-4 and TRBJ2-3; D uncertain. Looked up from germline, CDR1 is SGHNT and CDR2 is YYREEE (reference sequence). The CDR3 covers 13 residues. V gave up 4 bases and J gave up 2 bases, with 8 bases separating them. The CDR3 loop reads CASSRDPTDTQYF. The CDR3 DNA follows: TGTGCCAGCAGCCGCGACCCCACAGATACGCAGTATTTT.

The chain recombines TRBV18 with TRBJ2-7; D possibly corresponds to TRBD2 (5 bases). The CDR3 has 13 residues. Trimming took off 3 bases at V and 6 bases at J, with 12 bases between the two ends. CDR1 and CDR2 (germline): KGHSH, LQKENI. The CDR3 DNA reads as TGTGCCAGCTCACCGAGCCTGGGAGCCGAGCAGTACTTC. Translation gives CASSPSLGAEQYF.

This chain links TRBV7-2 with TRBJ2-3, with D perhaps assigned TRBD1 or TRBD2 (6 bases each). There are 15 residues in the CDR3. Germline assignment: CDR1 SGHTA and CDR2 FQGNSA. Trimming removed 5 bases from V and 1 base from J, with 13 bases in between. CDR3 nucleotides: TGTGCCAGCAGCGTAGGGGGGCGGGGCACAGATACGCAGTATTTT. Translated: CASSVGGRGTDTQYF.

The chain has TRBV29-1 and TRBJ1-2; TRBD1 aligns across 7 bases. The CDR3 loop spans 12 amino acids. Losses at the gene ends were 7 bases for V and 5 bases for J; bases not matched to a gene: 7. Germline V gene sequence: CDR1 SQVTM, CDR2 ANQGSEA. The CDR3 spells CSGRTGEYGYTF. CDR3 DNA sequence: TGCAGCGGCAGGACAGGCGAATATGGCTACACCTTC.

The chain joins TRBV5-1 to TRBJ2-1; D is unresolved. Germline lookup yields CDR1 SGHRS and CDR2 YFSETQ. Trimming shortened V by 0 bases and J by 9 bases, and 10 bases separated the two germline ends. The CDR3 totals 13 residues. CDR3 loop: CASSLDILGEQFF. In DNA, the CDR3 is TGCGCCAGCAGCTTGGATATCCTGGGTGAGCAGTTCTTC.